One sample yielded the 10 T cell receptor beta chains listed below, sequenced in a study of blood T cells in healthy people across ages. The use of a sample-barcoded 5' primer and a J-beta primer mix characterized a second PCR of 7 to 11 cycles. TCRdb re-derived calls from the 5' RACE reads in MiXCR, one entry per CDR3 protein. The sample yields about 650,000 distinct CDR3 sequences, 32% seen once. Sequencing was carried out using blood. These receptor sequences come from a woman older than 75 in good health.

This clonotype has at least ten counts. The chain employs TRBV7-2 and TRBJ2-4; the D is unclear. CDR3 length: 14 residues. Germline CDR1 and CDR2: SGHTA and FQGNSA. The V end lost 5 bases, the J end lost 4 bases, and 12 bases lay between the germline ends. The CDR3, as DNA: TGTGCCAGCAGCCCCCAGCCCGGAAAAAACATTCAGTACTTC. Translating it yields CASSPQPGKNIQYF.

This clonotype was observed a handful of times. Since a much larger clone is just one base distant, this may be a read error. CDR3 sequence reads: CASSSGPGVYNEQYF. Written as DNA, the CDR3 is TGTGCCAGCAGTTCCGGGCCGGGCGTCTACAATGAGCAGTACTTC. The chain joins TRBV6-1 to TRBJ2-5; D is uncertain. The germline gives CDR1 MNHNS, CDR2 SASEGT. The CDR3 is 15 amino acids. Trimming left V 5 bases short and J 11 bases short, with 24 bases between.

A single count supports this clonotype. The junction does not match germline at one end; this may be a read error. The V call is TRBV12-3 or TRBV12-4, the J call TRBJ2-1; D is possibly TRBD2 (5 bases). The CDR3 covers 15 residues. CDR3 bases: TGTGCCAGCAGTTTAAGAGGGAGCTCCTACAATGAGCGGTTCTTC. This translates into CASSLRGSSYNERFF.

This chain joins TRBV12-3 or TRBV12-4 and TRBJ1-5; 9 bases are a match to TRBD1. The trim removed 5 bases at V and 7 bases at J, leaving 6 bases unmatched. CDR3 length: 14 residues. The CDR3 nucleotides read TGTGCCAGCAGTCCAGGGGACAGGGACCAGCCCCAGCATTTT. It encodes CASSPGDRDQPQHF.

The chain combines TRBV29-1 with TRBJ1-2; no firm D call. Trimming shortened V by 3 bases and J by 5 bases, and 13 bases separated the two germline ends. This CDR3 comprises 13 residues. Germline loops: CDR1 SQVTM, CDR2 ANQGSEA. CDR3 protein: CSVDLARPYGYTF. Here the CDR3 DNA reads TGCAGCGTTGACCTGGCCCGGCCATATGGCTACACCTTC.

This chain links TRBV30 with TRBJ1-1; the D is unclear. This CDR3 has 13 amino acids. V lost 0 bases to trimming and J lost 12 bases, with 17 bases between them. Germline lookup yields CDR1 GTSNPN and CDR2 SVGIG (reference sequence). The DNA of the CDR3 is TGTGCCTGGAGTGTACGAGAGGGAACCACCCCTTTCTTT. Its protein is CAWSVREGTTPFF.

This clonotype was recorded at least ten times. This chain uses TRBV20-1 with TRBJ2-3; tentatively, D is TRBD2 (6 bases). The CDR3 is 15 amino acids. V was trimmed by 3 bases and J by 2 bases, leaving 15 bases between them. In germline, CDR1 is DFQATT, CDR2 SNEGSKA (reference sequence). CDR3 residues: CSASRRGGNTDTQYF. In DNA, the CDR3 is TGCAGTGCTAGCCGTAGGGGCGGGAACACAGATACGCAGTATTTT.

Comments on this clonotype: A junction boundary mismatches the germline segment, possibly from a read error. The rearrangement uses TRBV11-2 and TRBJ2-3; 11 positions agree with TRBD2. The CDR3 contains 20 residues. CDR1 is SGHAT and CDR2 is FQNNGV in the germline V gene. CDR3 DNA sequence: TGTGCCAGCAGCTATTCCTTACTAGCGGGAGCGGGGTCTAGCACAGATATGCAGTATTTT. This gives the protein CASSYSLLAGAGSSTDMQYF.

This clonotype was detected many times. The chain has TRBV29-1 and TRBJ2-6; TRBD1 is a possible D gene (8 bases). V dropped 4 bases and J dropped 0 bases, with 13 bases sitting between them. CDR3 size: 16 residues. Looked up from germline, CDR1 is SQVTM and CDR2 is ANQGSEA. The CDR3 loop reads CSVGYRGGSGANVLTF. For the CDR3, the DNA is TGCAGCGTTGGTTACAGGGGGGGCTCTGGGGCCAACGTCCTGACTTTC.

There are many counts of this clonotype. Written as DNA, the CDR3 is TGTGCCAGCAGTTCCCTAACGGCGGACAGCTCCTACGAGCAGTACTTC. Protein sequence: CASSSLTADSSYEQYF. This rearrangement joins TRBV28 to TRBJ2-7; D is possibly TRBD1 (6 bases). Trimming removed 4 bases at V and 0 bases at J, with 16 bases between. In germline, CDR1 is MDHEN, CDR2 SYDVKM. The CDR3 loop spans 16 amino acids.